This is a list of T cell receptor beta chains from one sample in a study of blood T cell repertoires in COVID-19. Measured with immunoSEQ multiplex PCR; TCRdb has only the in-frame clones, and not every one. The sample contains about 240,000 clones, about 83% of which appear only once. Source material: peripheral blood. Source of these receptors: a human donor in a cohort sampled during active COVID-19. Each CDR3 is given with its conserved first and last residue. The D gene is left open where the match is weak. A clone size is listed for some rows: how often the clone was seen (once, few, many), or a class if it is expanded.

- TRBJ2-1 TRBD2 TRBV27 CASSLSPGLNEQFF TGTGCCAGCAGTTTATCCCCGGGACTAAATGAGCAGTTCTTC
- TRBJ1-1 - TRBV30 CAWSRQMNTEAFF TGTGCCTGGAGTAGACAGATGAACACTGAAGCTTTCTTT
- TRBJ1-3 - TRBV6-4 CASSSRAGNTIYF TGTGCCAGCAGTTCCAGGGCTGGAAACACCATATATTTT
- TRBJ2-2 - TRBV5-8 CASSSGTYSAGELFF TGTGCCAGCAGCTCCGGGACATACAGCGCCGGGGAGCTGTTTTTT
- TRBJ1-1 TRBD1 TRBV5-1 CASSLGTGDWSTEAFF TGCGCCAGCAGCTTGGGGACAGGAGACTGGAGCACTGAAGCTTTCTTT
- TRBJ1-3 TRBD1 TRBV25-1 CASRGQGRTGNTIYF TGTGCCAGCAGAGGACAGGGAAGGACTGGAAACACCATATATTTT
- TRBJ2-7 TRBD2 TRBV11-2 CASSRSRLAGGLSYEQYF TGTGCCAGCAGCCGAAGTAGACTAGCGGGAGGACTCTCCTACGAGCAGTACTTC
- TRBJ1-1 TRBD1 TRBV7-9 CASSLERTGRTEAFF TGTGCCAGCAGCTTAGAAAGGACAGGACGGACTGAAGCTTTCTTT
- TRBJ1-3 - TRBV3-1/TRBV3-2 CASSPRQFSGSGNTIYF TGTGCCAGCAGCCCGAGACAGTTTTCTGGTTCAGGAAACACCATATATTTT
few TRBJ1-3 - TRBV5-1 CASSLDFSGNTIYF TGCGCCAGCAGCTTGGACTTCTCTGGAAACACCATATATTTT
- TRBJ1-2 TRBD1 TRBV5-5 CASSNSGTGFFGYTF TGTGCCAGCAGCAATTCCGGGACAGGGTTTTTCGGCTACACCTTC
- TRBJ2-1 TRBD1 TRBV14 CASSPPGDRGYNEQFF TGTGCCAGCAGCCCCCCAGGCGACAGGGGGTACAATGAGCAGTTCTTC
- TRBJ2-7 TRBD1 TRBV28 CASSSSGTDSYEQYF TGTGCCAGCAGTTCCTCCGGGACAGATTCCTACGAGCAGTACTTC
- TRBJ1-4 - TRBV2 CASRVQGREKLFF TGTGCCAGCAGGGTACAGGGAAGAGAAAAACTGTTTTTT
- TRBJ1-2 - TRBV6-4 CASSDGPGATYGYTF TGTGCCAGCAGCGACGGGCCAGGGGCCACATATGGCTACACCTTC
- TRBJ2-5 TRBD1 TRBV28 CASSSGQLRETQYF TGTGCCAGCAGTTCGGGACAGCTGAGAGAGACCCAGTACTTC
- TRBJ2-5 - TRBV28 CASRPEGYGETQYF TGTGCCAGCAGGCCTGAGGGTTACGGAGAGACCCAGTACTTC
- TRBJ1-2 TRBD1 TRBV18 CASSPRGQAGSYTF TGTGCCAGCTCACCGAGAGGACAGGCTGGGAGCTACACCTTC
- TRBJ2-5 TRBD2 TRBV7-2 CASSSGGRIQETQYF TGTGCCAGCAGCTCAGGCGGGAGGATCCAAGAGACCCAGTACTTC
- TRBJ2-1 TRBD2 TRBV5-4 CASSLSGGRGYNEQFF TGTGCCAGCAGCTTGAGCGGGGGGCGAGGGTACAATGAGCAGTTCTTC
few TRBJ2-7 TRBD1 TRBV28 CASRGQGADSYEQYF TGTGCCAGCAGGGGACAGGGGGCTGACTCCTACGAGCAGTACTTC
- TRBJ1-2 TRBD1 TRBV24-1 CATLKEGQGNYGYTF TGTGCCACCCTGAAAGAAGGACAGGGGAACTATGGCTACACCTTC
once TRBJ2-7 TRBD1 TRBV7-2 CASSLDRGYEQYF TGTGCCAGCAGCTTAGACAGGGGGTACGAGCAGTACTTC
- TRBJ2-1 TRBD2 TRBV5-1 CASKGASGRAEFF TGCGCCAGCAAAGGGGCTAGCGGGAGGGCCGAATTCTTC
- TRBJ2-7 - TRBV2 CASSGRYEQYF TGTGCCAGCTCCGGCAGGTACGAGCAGTACTTC
- TRBJ2-5 - TRBV19 CASTPSQGSQETQYF TGTGCCAGTACCCCCAGCCAGGGATCCCAAGAGACCCAGTACTTC
once TRBJ2-7 TRBD2 TRBV7-2 CASSPGTSGDTPAF TGTGCCAGCAGCCCCGGGACTAGCGGGGATACGCCAGCCTTC
- TRBJ2-5 TRBD1 TRBV29-1 CSTGVGETQYF TGCAGCACAGGGGTGGGGGAGACCCAGTACTTC
once TRBJ2-3 TRBD2 TRBV27 CASRWLAGGTDTQYF TGTGCCAGCAGGTGGCTAGCGGGGGGCACAGATACGCAGTATTTT
- TRBJ2-2 - TRBV6-4 CASSETGMGTGELFF TGTGCCAGCAGTGAAACAGGGATGGGGACCGGGGAGCTGTTTTTT
once TRBJ2-1 TRBD2 TRBV7-3 CASSLRGAAYNEQFF TGTGCCAGCAGCTTGCGGGGGGCCGCCTACAATGAGCAGTTCTTC
- TRBJ1-2 - TRBV11-2 CASTPGGGGYTF TGTGCCAGCACCCCCGGGGGGGGTGGCTACACCTTC
- TRBJ2-7 TRBD1 TRBV7-9 CASSSPQYRGLGEQYF TGTGCCAGCAGCTCCCCCCAGTACAGGGGGCTGGGGGAGCAGTACTTC
- TRBJ2-2 TRBD2 TRBV19 CASSMMAPGLAGNTGELFF TGTGCCAGTAGTATGATGGCCCCCGGACTAGCGGGGAACACCGGGGAGCTGTTTTTT
- TRBJ2-1 TRBD2 TRBV6-2/TRBV6-3 CASSTRTSGRRNNEQFF TGTGCCAGCAGTACCCGGACTAGCGGGAGGAGAAACAATGAGCAGTTCTTC
once TRBJ2-2 - TRBV15 CATSSPGGSDLTGELFF TGTGCCACCAGCAGCCCCGGAGGGTCCGACCTTACCGGGGAGCTGTTTTTT
- TRBJ2-3 TRBD1 TRBV19 CASSSRDRGGTDTQYF TGTGCCAGTAGTAGCCGGGACAGGGGTGGCACAGATACGCAGTATTTT
- TRBJ2-1 - TRBV7-2 CASSLYGGNNEQFF TGTGCCAGCAGCTTATATGGGGGGAACAATGAGCAGTTCTTC
- TRBJ1-1 TRBD1 TRBV3-1/TRBV3-2 CASSQGPMTGTTEAFF TGTGCCAGCAGCCAAGGCCCAATGACAGGGACCACTGAAGCTTTCTTT
- TRBJ2-7 - TRBV5-5 CASSLTVLGYEQYF TGTGCCAGCAGCTTGACAGTTTTGGGTTACGAGCAGTACTTC
- TRBJ1-2 - TRBV7-9 CASSSPVGVVVNYGYTF TGTGCCAGCAGCTCCCCTGTAGGGGTTGTAGTGAACTATGGCTACACCTTC
- TRBJ2-2 TRBD2 TRBV6-5 CASSYSAGYPGELFF TGTGCCAGCAGTTACTCAGCGGGGTACCCCGGGGAGCTGTTTTTT
- TRBJ2-7 - TRBV28 CASSLRGLYEQYF TGTGCCAGCAGTCTCAGAGGTTTATACGAGCAGTACTTC
few TRBJ2-1 - TRBV11-3 CASSHYDRPYNEQFF TGTGCCAGCAGCCACTACGACAGACCCTACAATGAGCAGTTCTTC
- TRBJ2-5 - TRBV19 CASSFIGETQYF TGTGCCAGTAGCTTTATCGGGGAGACCCAGTACTTC
- TRBJ1-1 - TRBV19 CASSIPQGVNTEAFF TGTGCCAGTAGTATCCCTCAGGGCGTGAACACTGAAGCTTTCTTT
- TRBJ2-7 TRBD2 TRBV6-5 CASCYRGRTSGEQYF TGTGCCAGCTGCTATCGCGGGAGGACCTCGGGGGAGCAGTACTTC
- TRBJ1-1 - TRBV30 CAWGQGVQNTEAFF TGTGCCTGGGGACAAGGAGTGCAGAACACTGAAGCTTTCTTT
- TRBJ2-1 TRBD1 TRBV5-4 CASRTTGYNEQFF TGTGCCAGCAGAACGACAGGGTACAATGAGCAGTTCTTC
- TRBJ2-7 - TRBV5-1 CASSLVPGSYEQYF TGCGCCAGCAGCTTGGTACCGGGTTCCTACGAGCAGTACTTC
few TRBJ1-4 TRBD1 TRBV15 CATSRAGQTNEKLFF TGTGCCACCAGCAGAGCGGGACAGACTAATGAAAAACTGTTTTTT
- TRBJ2-1 - TRBV5-1 CASSLDLGDNEQFF TGCGCCAGCAGCTTAGATTTAGGGGACAATGAGCAGTTCTTC
many TRBJ2-7 - TRBV19 CASSIPAGQREQYF TGTGCCAGTAGTATCCCCGCCGGCCAGCGGGAGCAGTACTTC
- TRBJ1-6 - TRBV27 CASSLGVAGRTPLHF TGTGCCAGCAGTTTAGGGGTTGCAGGGCGGACACCCCTCCACTTT
- TRBJ2-5 TRBD1 TRBV7-9 CASRQGGYTRQETQYF TGTGCCAGCCGACAGGGGGGTTATACTCGACAAGAGACCCAGTACTTC
once TRBJ1-6 - TRBV9 CASSVAAGPYNSPLHF TGTGCCAGCAGCGTAGCTGCAGGTCCTTATAATTCACCCCTCCACTTT